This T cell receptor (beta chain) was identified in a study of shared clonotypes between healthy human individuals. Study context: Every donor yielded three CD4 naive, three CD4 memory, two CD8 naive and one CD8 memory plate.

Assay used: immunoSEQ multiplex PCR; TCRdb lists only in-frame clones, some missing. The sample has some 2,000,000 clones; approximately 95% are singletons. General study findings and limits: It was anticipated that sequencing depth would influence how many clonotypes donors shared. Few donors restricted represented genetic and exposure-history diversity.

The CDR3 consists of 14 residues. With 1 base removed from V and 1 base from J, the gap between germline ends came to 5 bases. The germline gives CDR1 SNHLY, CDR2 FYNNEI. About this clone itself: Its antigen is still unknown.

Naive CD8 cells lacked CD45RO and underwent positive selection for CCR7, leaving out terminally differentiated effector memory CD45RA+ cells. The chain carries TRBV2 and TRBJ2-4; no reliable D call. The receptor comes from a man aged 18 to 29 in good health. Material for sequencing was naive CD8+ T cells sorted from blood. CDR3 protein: CASSEGRAKNIQYF. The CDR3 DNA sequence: TGTGCCAGCAGTGAAGGTCGGGCCAAAAACATTCAGTACTTC.